The next 26 T cell receptor beta chains were all read from a single sample in a study of CD8 T cells in Susac syndrome. Random hexamers served to reverse transcribe roughly 0.45 to 1 ug RNA. TCRdb re-called the immunoSEQ multiplex PCR reads with MiXCR, one entry per CDR3 protein. The sample includes approximately 260,000 distinct CDR3 sequences, approximately 95% of them seen just once. Source material: CD4+ T cells from PBMCs. These receptors were collected from a human donor with Susac syndrome.

The chain uses TRBV20-1 and TRBJ2-5; 7 bases are a match to TRBD1. The CDR3 runs to 16 residues. The germline CDR1 and CDR2 sequences are DFQATT and SNEGSKA (reference sequence). V was clipped by 3 bases and J by 3 bases; unmatched bases: 13. The CDR3 reads CSASVQGTHLEETQYF. The CDR3 bases are TGCAGTGCTAGCGTACAGGGGACCCACCTCGAAGAGACCCAGTACTTC.

The rearrangement links TRBV30 to TRBJ2-2; D unresolved. The V gene lost 0 bases and the J gene lost 6 bases, with 5 bases spanning the gap. This CDR3 comprises 12 residues. Germline V gene sequence: CDR1 GTSNPN, CDR2 SVGIG (reference sequence). The CDR3 here is CAWSVLSGELFF. The CDR3 DNA sequence: TGTGCCTGGAGTGTATTGTCCGGGGAGCTGTTTTTT.

This chain connects TRBV2 to TRBJ2-1; D gene unclear. The length of the CDR3 is 14 residues. Trimming pared 6 bases from V and 6 bases from J, leaving 15 bases between. CDR1 and CDR2 from the germline V gene are SNHLY and FYNNEI. CDR3 in amino acids: CASRRSDPSNEQFF. The DNA for the CDR3 is TGTGCCAGCAGACGCTCGGACCCCTCCAATGAGCAGTTCTTC.

In this sample, this clonotype turned up once. This sequence joins TRBV4-1 and TRBJ1-5, with TRBD1 matching over 9 bases. Trimming at V came to 6 bases and at J to 7 bases, leaving 13 bases not matched to a gene. Germline V gene lookup returns CDR1 MGHRA and CDR2 YSYEKL. The length of the CDR3 is 16 residues. The CDR3 spells CASRPGQGLGKQPQHF. CDR3 nucleotide sequence: TGCGCCAGCAGACCCGGACAGGGGTTAGGGAAGCAGCCCCAGCATTTT.

V and J are TRBV29-1 and TRBJ1-1; D gene unclear. Trimming took off 7 bases at V and 3 bases at J, with 18 bases between the two ends. Looked up from germline, CDR1 is SQVTM and CDR2 is ANQGSEA. This CDR3 comprises 14 residues. CDR3: CSGERAGRDTEAFF. As DNA, the CDR3 is TGCAGCGGTGAGAGGGCGGGGAGGGACACTGAAGCTTTCTTT.

DNA of the CDR3: TGCAGCGTTGGTGAAGTGGGAGGTACAGATACGCAGTATTTT. Protein sequence: CSVGEVGGTDTQYF. J is TRBJ2-3 and V is TRBV29-1; the D gene is possibly TRBD2 (6 bases). V was clipped by 4 bases and J by 3 bases, with 14 bases between them. CDR3 size: 14 residues. CDR1 is SQVTM, CDR2 ANQGSEA, per germline.

The chain recombines TRBV18 with TRBJ2-3; 8 bases are shared with TRBD1. The CDR3 spans 14 residues. After removal of 2 bases from V and 3 bases from J, the junction contained 1 base not matched to a gene. Per the germline V gene, CDR1 is KGHSH and CDR2 is LQKENI. The CDR3 DNA reads as TGTGCCAGCTCACCATACAGGGGGACAGATACGCAGTATTTT. Translating it yields CASSPYRGTDTQYF.

This clonotype was seen once. DNA of the CDR3: TGTGCCAGCAGCGTAGAGCGGGGGGCGGACACCGGGGAGCTGTTTTTT. Translating it yields CASSVERGADTGELFF. The rearrangement joins TRBV7-9 to TRBJ2-2, with 9 bases identical to TRBD2. This CDR3 has 16 residues. V trimming: 5 bases; J trimming: 3 bases; junction bases outside the gene matches: 7. CDR1 SEHNR and CDR2 FQNEAQ come from the germline V gene (reference sequence). Combining the CDR3 with reference TRBV7-9 and TRBJ2-2 gives the whole variable domain DTGVSQNPRHKITKRGQNVTFRCDPISEHNRLYWYRQTLGQGPEFLTYFQNEAQLEKSRLLSDRFSAERPKGSFSTLEIQRTEQGDSAMYLCASSVERGADTGELFFGEGSRLTVL.

This clonotype was seen just once. The chain combines TRBV29-1 with TRBJ1-2; D may be TRBD1 (6 bases). CDR1 and CDR2 from the germline V gene are SQVTM and ANQGSEA. The CDR3 totals 11 residues. V was pared by 6 bases and J by 5 bases, with 10 bases between. The CDR3 spells CSVQGYYGYTF. Here the CDR3 DNA reads TGCAGCGTACAGGGTTATTATGGCTACACCTTC.

This clonotype appeared a few times. V and J are TRBV28 and TRBJ1-1, with D unresolved. This CDR3 spans 13 amino acids. V lost 1 base, J lost 0 bases, and 3 bases lay in between. CDR1 is MDHEN, CDR2 SYDVKM, per germline. CDR3 nucleotide sequence: TGTGCCAGCAGTTTATCCGTGAACACTGAAGCTTTCTTT. It codes for CASSLSVNTEAFF. The full variable domain, completed using reference TRBV28 and TRBJ1-1, is DVKVTQSSRYLVKRTGEKVFLECVQDMDHENMFWYRQDPGLGLRLIYFSYDVKMKEKGDIPEGYSVSREKKERFSLILESASTNQTSMYLCASSLSVNTEAFFGQGTRLTVV.

This clonotype was seen a few times. The rearrangement links TRBV12-3 or TRBV12-4 to TRBJ2-6; D is undetermined. V was clipped by 6 bases and J by 1 base, with 4 bases between them. This CDR3 contains 13 residues. The CDR3 DNA follows: TGTGCCAGCAGCTATTCTGGGGCCAACGTCCTGACTTTC. This encodes CASSYSGANVLTF.

J is TRBJ2-5 and V is TRBV6-6; D is tentatively TRBD1 or TRBD2 (7 bases each). CDR1 and CDR2 from the germline V gene are MNHNY and SVGAGI (reference sequence). V gave up 5 bases and J gave up 6 bases, with 19 bases separating them. The CDR3 is 15 residues long. CDR3 amino acids: CASSRTQGGGQTQYF. The DNA for the CDR3 is TGTGCCAGCAGTCGTACGCAGGGGGGAGGGCAGACCCAGTACTTC.

This clonotype was seen only once. The genes are TRBV30 and TRBJ2-1, with D hard to call. This CDR3 comprises 11 residues. CDR1 is GTSNPN and CDR2 is SVGIG in the germline V gene (reference sequence). The CDR3 DNA sequence: TGTGGTCAAAGCTCCTACAATGAGCAGTTCTTC. Translating gives CGQSSYNEQFF.

As for this clonotype: One end of the junction does not line up with germline, which may come from a read error. The rearrangement joins TRBV3-1 to TRBJ1-1, with D perhaps TRBD1 (6 bases). CDR1 and CDR2 from the germline V gene are LGHDT and YNNKEL (reference sequence). The CDR3 spans 13 residues. CDR3 sequence reads: CASSQGVSGQIFF. CDR3 DNA: TGTGCCAGCAGCCAGGGGGTGTCGGGACAAATCTTTTTT. The full variable domain, with the rest looked up from reference TRBV3-1 and TRBJ1-1, is DTAVSQTPKYLVTQMGNDKSIKCEQNLGHDTMYWYKQDSKKFLKIMFSYNNKELIINETVPNRFSPKSPDKAHLNLHINSLELGDSAVYFCASSQGVSGQIFFGQGTRLTVV.

This chain connects TRBV10-3 to TRBJ1-1; D gene unclear. V lost 2 bases and J lost 3, with 13 bases in between. CDR1 is ENHRY, CDR2 SYGVKD, per germline. The CDR3 totals 15 residues. The CDR3 protein is CAISEAGPRDTEAFF. The CDR3, as DNA: TGTGCCATCAGTGAGGCGGGTCCGAGGGACACTGAAGCTTTCTTT.

The chain employs TRBV15 and TRBJ2-2; D is uncertain. Germline V gene lookup returns CDR1 LNHNV and CDR2 YYDKDF (reference sequence). V lost 5 bases and J 2 bases, leaving 12 bases between the germline ends. The CDR3 covers 15 residues. The CDR3 sequence is CATSLTSVNTGELFF. CDR3 nucleotides: TGTGCCACCAGCCTGACCAGCGTAAACACCGGGGAGCTGTTTTTT.

This clonotype showed up just once. This chain links TRBV9 with TRBJ2-5, with D unresolved. The CDR3 is made up of 13 amino acids. In germline, CDR1 is SGDLS, CDR2 YYNGEE. Trimming stripped 2 bases from V and 2 bases from J, with 7 bases between. CDR3 loop: CASSVPPQETQYF. CDR3 DNA sequence: TGTGCCAGCAGCGTCCCCCCTCAAGAGACCCAGTACTTC. Using reference TRBV9 and TRBJ2-5 for the parts outside the CDR3, the full variable domain is DSGVTQTPKHLITATGQRVTLRCSPRSGDLSVYWYQQSLDQGLQFLIQYYNGEERAKGNILERFSAQQFPDLHSELNLSSLELGDSALYFCASSVPPQETQYFGPGTRLLVL.

This clonotype appeared once. The J gene is TRBJ1-1, the V gene TRBV7-2; D is uncertain. CDR1 and CDR2 (germline): SGHTA, FQGNSA. V gave up 1 base and J gave up 4 bases, with 10 bases separating them. This CDR3 comprises 14 residues. The CDR3 sequence is CASSLDSRFTEAFF. The DNA for the CDR3 is TGTGCCAGCAGCTTAGACAGTCGTTTCACTGAAGCTTTCTTT. Drawing the rest from reference TRBV7-2 and TRBJ1-1, the complete variable domain is GAGVSQSPSNKVTEKGKDVELRCDPISGHTALYWYRQSLGQGLEFLIYFQGNSAPDKSGLPSDRFSAERTGGSVSTLTIQRTQQEDSAVYLCASSLDSRFTEAFFGQGTRLTVV.

This chain uses TRBV5-4 with TRBJ2-5, with D tentatively TRBD1 (6 bases). The CDR3 is 14 residues long. CDR1 and CDR2 (germline): SGHNT, YYREEE (reference sequence). Deletions cut 2 bases from V and 3 bases from J, with 11 bases between. The CDR3 DNA reads as TGTGCCAGCAGCTTTGCCGGACAGAAAGAGACCCAGTACTTC. It specifies CASSFAGQKETQYF.

The V gene is TRBV6-5, the J gene TRBJ2-3, with D perhaps TRBD1 (5 bases). Germline V gene lookup returns CDR1 MNHEY and CDR2 SVGAGI. The V and J ends lost 4 bases and 0 bases respectively, with 20 bases between them. This CDR3 is 18 amino acids long. DNA for the CDR3: TGTGCCAGCAGTTTGTTAGGGGTCTTGATCTCTAGCACAGATACGCAGTATTTT. This encodes CASSLLGVLISSTDTQYF.

The chain carries TRBV5-1 and TRBJ2-2, with D possibly TRBD2 on 5 matching bases. The CDR3 has 17 residues. In germline, CDR1 is SGHRS, CDR2 YFSETQ. Trimming left V 4 bases short and J 6 bases short, with 22 bases between. The CDR3 loop reads CASSPSLPGTGPGELFF. The CDR3 DNA follows: TGCGCCAGCAGCCCTTCCCTCCCGGGAACTGGGCCCGGGGAGCTGTTTTTT.

The V gene is TRBV13, the J gene TRBJ2-1; the match to TRBD2 covers 11 bases. CDR1 PRHDT and CDR2 FYEKMQ come from the germline V gene (reference sequence). This CDR3 has 15 residues. The trim removed 6 bases at V and 8 bases at J, leaving 9 bases unmatched. CDR3 nucleotide sequence: TGTGCCAGCAGTCAACTAGCGGGAGCGCCGGATGAGCAGTTCTTC. Its protein product is CASSQLAGAPDEQFF.

The rearrangement joins TRBV20-1 to TRBJ2-3; 7 bases agree with TRBD2. Germline assignment: CDR1 DFQATT and CDR2 SNEGSKA (reference sequence). The CDR3 is 15 amino acids. The ends lost 3 bases at V and 0 bases at J; junction bases unmatched: 6. This CDR3 is CSARLGGGSTDTQYF. The CDR3 DNA is TGCAGTGCTAGGCTCGGCGGGGGTAGCACAGATACGCAGTATTTT.

This rearrangement joins TRBV10-3 to TRBJ2-3; D gene ambiguous. Trimming took 6 bases from V and 1 from J, leaving 11 bases between them. Germline assignment: CDR1 ENHRY and CDR2 SYGVKD. The CDR3 extends over 14 amino acids. This CDR3 reads CAIRPGPGTDTQYF. The CDR3 region has the DNA TGTGCCATCAGACCCGGACCAGGCACAGATACGCAGTATTTT.

The V and J genes are TRBV7-8 and TRBJ2-5; no clear D. V dropped 0 bases and J dropped 7 bases, with 9 bases sitting between them. The CDR3 is 13 amino acids. From germline, CDR1 is SGHVS and CDR2 FQNEAQ. This chain's CDR3 is CASSLAASGTQYF. The CDR3 nucleotides are TGTGCCAGCAGCTTAGCAGCATCGGGGACCCAGTACTTC.

The chain uses TRBV14 and TRBJ2-1, with D hard to call. Germline-derived CDR1 and CDR2 are SGHDN and FVKESK. Between the trimmed V and J ends, which lost 0 bases and 8 bases, there was a span of 11 bases. The CDR3 length is 14 residues. The DNA for the CDR3 is TGTGCCAGCAGCCAAGACGCTAGTCCGGATGAGCAGTTCTTC. Translation gives CASSQDASPDEQFF.